Presented here are 16 T cell receptor beta chains from one specimen sequenced in a study of early stage breast cancer tumors. Sequencing was performed with immunoSEQ multiplex PCR; in TCRdb, only in-frame clones are kept and a portion is missing. The sample lists approximately 33,000 clones; roughly four fifths were seen once. Sequencing was carried out using blood. The receptors stem from a person aged 35-49 years with breast cancer.

The chain uses TRBV7-9 and TRBJ2-7; the match to TRBD2 covers 7 bases. Trimming took 6 bases from V and 3 from J; bases not matched to a gene: 5. Looked up from germline, CDR1 is SEHNR and CDR2 is FQNEAQ (reference sequence). This CDR3 has 13 residues. Here the CDR3 reads CASRVGGSYEQYF. CDR3 sequence (DNA): TGTGCCAGCAGAGTAGGCGGGAGCTACGAGCAGTACTTC.

This sequence joins TRBV12-5 and TRBJ2-3; 9 nucleotides line up with TRBD2. The CDR3 is made up of 16 amino acids. Trimming removed 7 bases from V and 5 bases from J; junction bases left unmatched: 13. Germline assignment: CDR1 LGHNT and CDR2 FRNRAP. Here the CDR3 reads CASALGRLAEGDTQYF. CDR3 sequence (DNA): TGTGCTAGTGCCCTGGGGAGACTAGCGGAGGGAGATACGCAGTATTTT.

Only one count was recorded for this clone. The chain couples TRBV7-2 to TRBJ2-7; unclear D gene. Germline V gene sequence: CDR1 SGHTA, CDR2 FQGNSA. This CDR3 comprises 15 residues. The V gene lost 2 bases and the J gene lost 5 bases, with 16 bases spanning the gap. The CDR3 sequence is CASSLTPSAGNEQYF. The DNA of the CDR3 is TGTGCCAGCAGCTTAACTCCCTCCGCTGGAAACGAGCAGTACTTC.

The V gene is TRBV27, the J gene TRBJ1-2; D is possibly TRBD1 (5 bases). The germline V and J ends were trimmed by 7 bases and 4 bases, with 13 bases remaining between them. This CDR3 comprises 13 residues. Per the germline V gene, CDR1 is MNHEY and CDR2 is SMNVEV (reference sequence). The CDR3 loop reads CASKNPGFYGYTF. The CDR3 region has the DNA TGTGCCAGCAAAAACCCAGGGTTCTATGGCTACACCTTC.

The V gene is TRBV7-3, the J gene TRBJ1-3, with D unresolved. This CDR3 comprises 13 residues. V was clipped by 1 base and J by 4 bases, with 5 bases between them. CDR1 and CDR2 from the germline V gene are SGHTA and FQGTGA. The CDR3 here is CASSLKGGNTIYF. Here the CDR3 DNA reads TGTGCCAGCAGCTTAAAGGGCGGAAACACCATATATTTT. The full variable domain, rest sourced from reference TRBV7-3 and TRBJ1-3, is GAGVSQTPSNKVTEKGKYVELRCDPISGHTALYWYRQSLGQGPEFLIYFQGTGAADDSGLPNDRFFAVRPEGSVSTLKIQRTERGDSAVYLCASSLKGGNTIYFGEGSWLTVV.

The rearrangement uses TRBV4-2 and TRBJ1-5; D uncertain. The CDR3 consists of 13 residues. The germline CDR1 and CDR2 sequences are LGHNA and YNFKEQ. Trimming left V 0 bases short and J 6 bases short, with 6 bases between. CDR3 region: CASSQDLGQPQHF. As DNA, the CDR3 is TGTGCCAGCAGCCAAGATTTAGGTCAGCCCCAGCATTTT.

This rearrangement joins TRBV7-3 to TRBJ2-5, with 8 bases fitting TRBD1. V lost 4 bases and J lost 4; bases outside the gene matches: 2. The CDR3 contains 13 residues. The germline gives CDR1 SGHTA, CDR2 FQGTGA. CDR3 nucleotides: TGTGCCAGCAGCTCACAGGGGGTAGAGACCCAGTACTTC. Translated: CASSSQGVETQYF.

In this sample, this clone is medium-sized. The gene calls are TRBV18 and TRBJ2-1; D remains unclear. CDR1 and CDR2 (germline): KGHSH, LQKENI. This CDR3 is built from 14 residues. The V end was cut by 7 bases, the J end by 0 bases, with 10 bases between. The CDR3 coding sequence is TGTGCCAGCTTAGGTGAAAGCTCCTACAATGAGCAGTTCTTC. Amino acid sequence: CASLGESSYNEQFF.

The gene calls are TRBV5-1 and TRBJ2-5; no reliable D call. Germline V gives CDR1 SGHRS, CDR2 YFSETQ. Deletions cut 0 bases from V and 2 bases from J, with 2 bases between. This CDR3 has 12 residues. CDR3 sequence: CASSLAQETQYF. For the CDR3, the DNA is TGCGCCAGCAGCTTGGCACAAGAGACCCAGTACTTC.

V gene TRBV5-1 combines with J gene TRBJ2-2, with TRBD2 identical over 8 bases. This CDR3 contains 14 residues. Per germline, CDR1 SGHRS and CDR2 YFSETQ. Trimming cost V 4 bases and J 6 bases; bases outside gene matches: 5. Written as DNA, the CDR3 is TGCGCCAGCAGCGAGAGCGGGAGCCCCGGGGAGCTGTTTTTT. It yields the protein CASSESGSPGELFF.

The J gene is TRBJ2-7, the V gene TRBV11-2, with 9 nucleotides matching TRBD1. V shed 5 bases, J shed 5 bases, and the junction held 7 bases outside the gene matches. This CDR3 has 14 residues. Germline V gene lookup returns CDR1 SGHAT and CDR2 FQNNGV. CDR3 sequence (DNA): TGTGCCAGCAGCGACAGGACAGGGGAGAACGAGCAGTACTTC. This translates into CASSDRTGENEQYF.

This chain joins TRBV7-8 and TRBJ2-3, with TRBD2 matching 11 bases. Losses at the gene ends were 6 bases for V and 0 bases for J; bases not matched to a gene: 8. This CDR3 has 17 residues. CDR1 SGHVS and CDR2 FQNEAQ come from the germline V gene. The CDR3 coding sequence is TGTGCCAGCAGACCACTAGCGGGAGACCTCAGCACAGATACGCAGTATTTT. It specifies CASRPLAGDLSTDTQYF.

The chain employs TRBV2 and TRBJ2-1; 10 bases match TRBD1. This CDR3 region has 14 residues. After removal of 9 bases from V and 7 bases from J, the junction contained 9 bases not matched to a gene. CDR1 is SNHLY, CDR2 FYNNEI, per germline. The CDR3 DNA sequence: TGTGCCAGTACTAGACAGGGGGCGTGGAATGAGCAGTTCTTC. This encodes CASTRQGAWNEQFF.

The chain combines TRBV5-1 with TRBJ1-1, with TRBD1 identical over 8 bases. The CDR3 has 14 residues. Losses at the gene ends were 3 bases for V and 1 base for J; bases not matched to a gene: 2. The germline V gene encodes CDR1 SGHRS and CDR2 YFSETQ. The CDR3 DNA reads as TGCGCCAGCAGCTGGGGACAGGAGAACACTGAAGCTTTCTTT. It encodes CASSWGQENTEAFF.

This chain joins TRBV5-1 and TRBJ2-3; 8 bases map to TRBD1. The germline gives CDR1 SGHRS, CDR2 YFSETQ. This CDR3 spans 17 amino acids. V lost 1 base and J lost 1; bases outside the gene matches: 8. This chain's CDR3 is CASSLTSQGAGTDTQYF. The CDR3 DNA reads as TGCGCCAGCAGCTTGACCTCCCAGGGGGCCGGCACAGATACGCAGTATTTT.

In this sample, this clone turned up once. This sequence joins TRBV30 and TRBJ2-5; 11 nucleotides line up with TRBD2. This CDR3 contains 15 residues. The germline V gene has CDR1 GTSNPN and CDR2 SVGIG (reference sequence). With 3 bases clipped from V and 4 bases from J, the junction kept 7 bases outside the gene matches. The CDR3 reads CAWRPGLAEGETQYF. Written as DNA, the CDR3 is TGTGCCTGGAGGCCGGGACTAGCGGAGGGAGAGACCCAGTACTTC.